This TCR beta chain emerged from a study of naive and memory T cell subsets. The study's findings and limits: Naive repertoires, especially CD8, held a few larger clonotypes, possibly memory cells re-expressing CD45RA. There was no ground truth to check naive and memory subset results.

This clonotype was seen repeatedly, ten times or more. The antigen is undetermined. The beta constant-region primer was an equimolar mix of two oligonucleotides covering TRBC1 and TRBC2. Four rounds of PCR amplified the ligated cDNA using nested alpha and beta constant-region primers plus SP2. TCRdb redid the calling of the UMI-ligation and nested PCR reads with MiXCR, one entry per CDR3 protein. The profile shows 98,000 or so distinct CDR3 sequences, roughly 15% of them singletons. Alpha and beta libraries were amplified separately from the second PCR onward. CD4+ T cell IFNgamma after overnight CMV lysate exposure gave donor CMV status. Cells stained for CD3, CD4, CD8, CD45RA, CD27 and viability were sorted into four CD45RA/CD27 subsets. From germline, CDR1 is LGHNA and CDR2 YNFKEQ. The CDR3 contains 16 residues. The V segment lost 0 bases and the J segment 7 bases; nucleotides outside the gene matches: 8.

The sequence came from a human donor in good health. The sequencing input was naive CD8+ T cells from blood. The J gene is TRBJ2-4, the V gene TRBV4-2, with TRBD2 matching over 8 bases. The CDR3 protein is CASSQDLAGGGNIQYF. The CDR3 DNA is TGTGCCAGCAGCCAAGACTTGGCGGGAGGTGGGAACATTCAGTACTTC.